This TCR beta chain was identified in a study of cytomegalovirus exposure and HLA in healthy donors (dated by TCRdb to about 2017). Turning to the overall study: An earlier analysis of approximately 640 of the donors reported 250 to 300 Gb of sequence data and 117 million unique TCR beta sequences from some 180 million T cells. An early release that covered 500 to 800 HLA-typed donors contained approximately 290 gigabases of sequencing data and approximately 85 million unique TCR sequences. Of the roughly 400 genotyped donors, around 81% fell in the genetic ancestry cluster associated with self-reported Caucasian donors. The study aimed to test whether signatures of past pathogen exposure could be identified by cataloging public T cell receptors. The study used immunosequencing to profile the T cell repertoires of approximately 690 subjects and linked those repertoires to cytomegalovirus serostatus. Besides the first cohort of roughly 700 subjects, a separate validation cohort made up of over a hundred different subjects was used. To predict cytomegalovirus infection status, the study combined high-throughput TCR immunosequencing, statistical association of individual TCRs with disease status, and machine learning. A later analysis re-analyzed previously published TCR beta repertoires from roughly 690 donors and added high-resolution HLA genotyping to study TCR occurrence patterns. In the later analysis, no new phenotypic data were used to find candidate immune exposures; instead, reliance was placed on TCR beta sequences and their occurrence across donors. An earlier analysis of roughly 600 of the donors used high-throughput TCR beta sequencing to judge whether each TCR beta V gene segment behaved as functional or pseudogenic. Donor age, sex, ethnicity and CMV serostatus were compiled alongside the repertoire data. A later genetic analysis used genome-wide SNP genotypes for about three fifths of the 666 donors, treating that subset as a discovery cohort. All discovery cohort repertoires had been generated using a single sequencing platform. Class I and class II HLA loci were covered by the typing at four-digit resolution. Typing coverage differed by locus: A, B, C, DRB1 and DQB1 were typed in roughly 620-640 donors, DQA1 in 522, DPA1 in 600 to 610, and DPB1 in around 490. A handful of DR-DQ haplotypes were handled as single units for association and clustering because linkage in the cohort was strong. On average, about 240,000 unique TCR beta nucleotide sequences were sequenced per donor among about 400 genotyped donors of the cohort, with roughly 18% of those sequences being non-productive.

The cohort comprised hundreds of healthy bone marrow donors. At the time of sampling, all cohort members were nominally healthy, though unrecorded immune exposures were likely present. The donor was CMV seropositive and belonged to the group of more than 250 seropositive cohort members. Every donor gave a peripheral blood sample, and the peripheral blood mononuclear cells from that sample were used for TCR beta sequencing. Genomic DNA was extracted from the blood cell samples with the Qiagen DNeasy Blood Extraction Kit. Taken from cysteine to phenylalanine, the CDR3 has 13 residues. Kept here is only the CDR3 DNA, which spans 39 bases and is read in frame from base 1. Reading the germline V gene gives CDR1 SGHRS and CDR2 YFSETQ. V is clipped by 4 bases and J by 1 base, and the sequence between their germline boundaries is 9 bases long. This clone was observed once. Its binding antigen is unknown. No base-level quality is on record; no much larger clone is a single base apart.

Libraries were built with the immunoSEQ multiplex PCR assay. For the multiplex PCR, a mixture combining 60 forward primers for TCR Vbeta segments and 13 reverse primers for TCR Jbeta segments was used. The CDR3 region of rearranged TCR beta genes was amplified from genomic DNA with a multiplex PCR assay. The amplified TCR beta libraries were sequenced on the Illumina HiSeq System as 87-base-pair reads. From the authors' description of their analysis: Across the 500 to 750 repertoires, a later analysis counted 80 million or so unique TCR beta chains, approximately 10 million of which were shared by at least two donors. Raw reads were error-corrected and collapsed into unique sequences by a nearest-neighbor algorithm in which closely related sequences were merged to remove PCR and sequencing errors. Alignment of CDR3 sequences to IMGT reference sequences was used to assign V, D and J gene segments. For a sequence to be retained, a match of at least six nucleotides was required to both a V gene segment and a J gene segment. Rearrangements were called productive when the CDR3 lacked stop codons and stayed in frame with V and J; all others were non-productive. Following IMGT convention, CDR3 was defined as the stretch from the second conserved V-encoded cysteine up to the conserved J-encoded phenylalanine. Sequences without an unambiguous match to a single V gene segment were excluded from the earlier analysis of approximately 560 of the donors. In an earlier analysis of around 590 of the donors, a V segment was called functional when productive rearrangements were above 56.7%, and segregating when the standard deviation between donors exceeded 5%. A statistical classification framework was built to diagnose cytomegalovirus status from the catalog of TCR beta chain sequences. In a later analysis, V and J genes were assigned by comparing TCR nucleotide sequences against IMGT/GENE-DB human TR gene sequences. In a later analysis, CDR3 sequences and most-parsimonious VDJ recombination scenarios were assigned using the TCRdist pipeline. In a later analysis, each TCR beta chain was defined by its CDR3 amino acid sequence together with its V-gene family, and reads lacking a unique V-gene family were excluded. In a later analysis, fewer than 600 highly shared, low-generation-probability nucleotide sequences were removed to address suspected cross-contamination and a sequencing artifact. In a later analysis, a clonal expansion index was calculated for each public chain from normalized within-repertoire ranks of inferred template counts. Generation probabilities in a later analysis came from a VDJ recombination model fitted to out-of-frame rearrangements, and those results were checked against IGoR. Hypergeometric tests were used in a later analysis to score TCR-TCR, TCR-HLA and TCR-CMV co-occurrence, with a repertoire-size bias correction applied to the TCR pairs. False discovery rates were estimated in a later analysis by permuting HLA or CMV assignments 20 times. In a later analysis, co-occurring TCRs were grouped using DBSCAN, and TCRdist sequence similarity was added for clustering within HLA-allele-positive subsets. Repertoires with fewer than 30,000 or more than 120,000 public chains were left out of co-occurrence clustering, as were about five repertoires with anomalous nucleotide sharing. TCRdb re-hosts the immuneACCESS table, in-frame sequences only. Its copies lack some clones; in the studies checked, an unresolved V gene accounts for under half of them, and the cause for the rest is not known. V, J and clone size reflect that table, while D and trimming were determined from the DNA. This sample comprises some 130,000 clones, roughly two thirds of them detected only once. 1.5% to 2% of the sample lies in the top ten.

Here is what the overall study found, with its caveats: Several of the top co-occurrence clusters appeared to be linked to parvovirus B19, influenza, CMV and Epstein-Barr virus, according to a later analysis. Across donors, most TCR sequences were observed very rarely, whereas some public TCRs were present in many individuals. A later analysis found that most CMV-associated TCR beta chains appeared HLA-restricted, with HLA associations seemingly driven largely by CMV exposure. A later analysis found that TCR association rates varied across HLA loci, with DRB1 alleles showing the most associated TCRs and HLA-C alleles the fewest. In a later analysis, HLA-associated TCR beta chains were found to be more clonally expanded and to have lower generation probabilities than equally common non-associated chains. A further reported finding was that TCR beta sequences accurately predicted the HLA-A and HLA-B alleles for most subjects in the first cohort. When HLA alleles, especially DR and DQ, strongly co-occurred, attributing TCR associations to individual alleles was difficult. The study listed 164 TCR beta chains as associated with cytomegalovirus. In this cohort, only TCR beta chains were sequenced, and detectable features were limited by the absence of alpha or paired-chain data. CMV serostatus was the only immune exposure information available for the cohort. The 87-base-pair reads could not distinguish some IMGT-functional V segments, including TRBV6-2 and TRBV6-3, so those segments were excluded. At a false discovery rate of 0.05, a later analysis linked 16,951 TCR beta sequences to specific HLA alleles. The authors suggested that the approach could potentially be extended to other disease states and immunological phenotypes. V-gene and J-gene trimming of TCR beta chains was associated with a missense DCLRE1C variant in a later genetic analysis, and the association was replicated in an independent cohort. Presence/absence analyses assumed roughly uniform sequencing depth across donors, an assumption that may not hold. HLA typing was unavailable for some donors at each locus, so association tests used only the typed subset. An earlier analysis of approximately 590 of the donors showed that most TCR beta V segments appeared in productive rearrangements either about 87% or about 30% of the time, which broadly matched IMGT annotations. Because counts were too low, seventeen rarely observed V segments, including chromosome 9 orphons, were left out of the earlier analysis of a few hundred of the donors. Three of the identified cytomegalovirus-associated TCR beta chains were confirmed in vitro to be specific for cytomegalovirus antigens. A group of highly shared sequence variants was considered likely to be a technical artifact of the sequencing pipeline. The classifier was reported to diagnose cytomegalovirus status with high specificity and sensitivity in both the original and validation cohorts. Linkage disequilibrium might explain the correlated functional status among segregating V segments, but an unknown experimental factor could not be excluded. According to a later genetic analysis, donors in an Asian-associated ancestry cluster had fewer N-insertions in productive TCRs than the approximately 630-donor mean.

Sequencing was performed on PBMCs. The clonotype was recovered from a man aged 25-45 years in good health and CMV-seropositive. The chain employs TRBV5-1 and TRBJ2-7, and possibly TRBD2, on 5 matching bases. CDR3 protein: CASSAGLSYEQYF. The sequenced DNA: TGCGCCAGCAGCGCAGGACTTTCCTACGAGCAGTACTTC. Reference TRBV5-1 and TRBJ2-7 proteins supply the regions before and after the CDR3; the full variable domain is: KAGVTQTPRYLIKTRGQQVTLSCSPISGHRSVSWYQQTPGQGLQFLFEYFSETQRNKGNFPGRFSGRQFSNSRSEMNVSTLELGDSALYLCASSAGLSYEQYFGPGTRLTVT.